This record concerns one TCR beta chain sequence. The antigen is unknown. PCR was performed using 60 Vbeta and 13 Jbeta primers. Profiled with immunoSEQ multiplex PCR; TCRdb holds only in-frame clones, not every one. Among roughly 140,000 clones listed, around 80% were seen once. The study sampled nominally healthy donors, though unrecorded immune exposures were likely. This record comes from a study of cytomegalovirus exposure and HLA in healthy donors. Study-wide results and limits: It was only CMV serostatus that was available as immune exposure information. Being productive about 87% or about 30% of the time was typical of most TCR beta V segments in an earlier analysis.

The sequenced sample was PBMCs. The receptor was derived from a man aged 30-40 years in good health and CMV-seropositive.

The CDR3 bases are TGTGCCAGCAGTTTACATTGGGGAGTAAGGGATCAGCCCCAGCATTTT. It yields the protein CASSLHWGVRDQPQHF. This chain uses TRBV28 with TRBJ1-5, with no clear D. V was cut by 2 bases and J by 5 bases, with 16 bases left in between. Germline-derived CDR1 and CDR2 are MDHEN and SYDVKM. The CDR3 loop spans 16 amino acids.